This record covers a single TCR beta chain. What it recognizes is unknown. The source of the sample is a study of T cell responses to AZD1222 COVID-19 vaccine. Whole-study results and caveats: AZD1222 recipients seropositive at baseline numbered only 5 or 6.

Sequenced by immunoSEQ multiplex PCR; TCRdb stores in-frame clones only, minus some. The profile shows 140,000 to 150,000 clones, over 75% of them singletons. The CDR3 consists of 16 residues. Germline CDR1 and CDR2: LGHNA and YNFKEQ. Trimming took 1 base from V and 4 from J; bases not matched to a gene: 3. This clonotype was obtained from an adult in good health. V usage is TRBV4-2 and J usage is TRBJ2-3, with 12 bases matching TRBD2. The specimen was peripheral blood, collected on day 0 of AZD1222 vaccination. CDR3 DNA sequence: TGTGCCAGCAGCCAAGGGGCTAGCGGGGGGGCAGATACGCAGTATTTT. This gives the protein CASSQGASGGADTQYF.